This T cell receptor (beta chain) originates from a study of T cell responses to AZD1222 COVID-19 vaccine (dated by TCRdb to the early 2020s). About the full investigation: AZD1222 recipients given second doses at about 4 weeks or at about 12 weeks were pooled, since spike-specific TCR depth and breadth were not found to differ between the two schedules. TCR sequencing was performed for roughly 240 trial participants, of whom about 200 were given two doses of AZD1222 and around 25 were given two doses of MenACWY control vaccine. Trial participants were enrolled by age into subgroups of 18-55, 56-69 and 70-plus years, and around 150, 28 and 57 TCR-sequenced participants, respectively, were included in these subgroups.

The CDR3 regions of human TCRbeta chains were analyzed by immunosequencing. Per the authors' processing: TCRs in the repertoires were matched against a reference library of SARS-CoV-2-specific TCRs that had been generated with the MIRA antigen-specificity platform. Breadth was defined as the fraction of unique TCRs that were SARS-CoV-2-associated, and depth was defined as the fraction of total T cells that were SARS-CoV-2-associated. Using the MIRA data, every spike-specific TCR was mapped to the spike region that the TCR reacted to and assigned to either a CD4 or a CD8 class. Log10-transformed breadth and depth values were compared by one-way ANOVA with Sidak's multiple comparisons tests. Drawn from immuneACCESS, this table holds only the in-frame rearrangements with V and J called that TCRdb kept. Clones are partly lost; checked studies trace under half to an unresolved V gene and leave the rest unexplained. The D gene and trimming were derived from the DNA, and the V and J assignments and clone size from that table. A total of about 150,000 clones appear in this sample, around 90% of them only once. About 1.9% of the sample belongs to the ten largest clones.

Note on this clone: The clone's antigen remains unknown. One base away there is no much larger clone; base qualities are not given.

Overall study results and their limits: Conclusions about previously exposed vaccinees are limited, since just a handful of AZD1222 recipients were seropositive for SARS-CoV-2 at baseline. Spike-specific TCR breadth and depth rose significantly after two AZD1222 doses compared with day 0 and with MenACWY recipients. In the small 56-69-year group, the increase in depth fell short of significance, most likely because of low power. Because no day 14 peak-response samples were available, repertoires were characterized only after the peak T cell response. Most participants were white British and females outnumbered males, and the authors suggested that clonal diversity may have been underestimated. Reportedly, close to half of the unique spike-specific TCRs recognized epitopes lying outside the regions that are mutated in the B.1.351 and B.1.1.7 variants. Vaccine-associated CD4 TCRs spanned the whole spike protein, with dominant responses in regions 160-218 and 743-854.

Sample time point, as interpreted from the label and publication: baseline before first vaccination. Vaccinee samples came from UK trials COV001 and COV002, including a single-blind randomized controlled phase 2/3 trial of AZD1222 (ChAdOx1 nCoV-19) in healthy adults. Trial participant PBMC samples were collected at day 0 and day 28 after the second dose for TCRbeta chain sequencing. V and J are truncated by 6 bases and 7 bases respectively, leaving an intervening sequence of 18 bases. As encoded in the germline V gene (reference sequence), CDR1 is LGHDT while CDR2 is YNNKEL. The CDR3 covers 14 residues, taking in both the cysteine and the phenylalanine. Only CDR3 DNA remains: 42 bases, in frame from the first base.

The source of this sequence is an adult in good health. In this chain, TRBV3-1 (or the pseudogene TRBV3-2) is recombined with TRBJ1-1; TRBD1 could be the D gene, as 5 bases match. Sample: peripheral blood, taken on day 0 of AZD1222 vaccination. The DNA reads as follows: TGTGCCAGCAGTCATTCCGGGGGATCGGGTGAAGCTTTCTTT. Its product reads: CASSHSGGSGEAFF.